This T cell receptor (beta chain) was profiled in a study of T cell responses to AZD1222 COVID-19 vaccine (dated by TCRdb to about 2021). General notes on the study: Because spike-specific TCR depth and breadth did not differ between the two schedules, AZD1222 recipients who got a second dose at roughly 4 weeks were pooled with those who got a second dose at roughly 12 weeks. TCR sequencing covered 233 trial participants: around 210 given two doses of AZD1222 and around 26 given two doses of MenACWY control vaccine. Trial participants were enrolled by age into 18-55, 56-69 and 70-plus year subgroups, with roughly 160, 29 and 62 TCR-sequenced participants respectively. General findings and caveats noted by the study authors: Because no day 14 peak-response samples were available, repertoires were characterized only after the peak T cell response. The 56-69-year group was small, and its depth increase did not reach significance, likely because of low power. Reportedly, almost half of the unique spike-specific TCRs recognized epitopes lying outside the regions that are mutated in the B.1.351 and B.1.1.7 variants. Conclusions about previously exposed vaccinees were limited because only 5 or 6 AZD1222 recipients were SARS-CoV-2 seropositive at baseline. The vaccine-associated CD4 TCRs covered the entire spike protein, and the dominant responses fell in regions 160-218 and 743-854. Participants were mostly white British, with more females than males. The authors suggested clonal diversity may have been underestimated. After two AZD1222 doses, both the breadth and the depth of spike-specific TCRs were significantly higher than at day 0 and than in MenACWY recipients.

Interpreted using the paper, the time point label stands for: baseline before first vaccination. The vaccinee samples were drawn from two UK trials, COV001 and COV002, one of which was a single-blind randomized controlled phase 2/3 trial testing AZD1222 (ChAdOx1 nCoV-19) in healthy adults. Trial participant PBMC samples were collected at day 0 and day 28 after the second dose for TCRbeta chain sequencing. The CDR3 regions of human TCRbeta chains were subjected to immunosequencing. The study's processing was this. TCRs in the repertoires were compared against a reference library of SARS-CoV-2-specific TCRs that had been generated with the MIRA antigen-specificity platform. Breadth was defined as the fraction of unique TCRs that were SARS-CoV-2-associated, and depth was defined as the fraction of total T cells that were SARS-CoV-2-associated. Using the MIRA data, every spike-specific TCR was mapped to the spike region that the TCR reacted to and assigned to either a CD4 or a CD8 class. Log10-transformed breadth and depth values were compared by one-way ANOVA with Sidak's multiple comparisons tests. Imported from immuneACCESS, the table was reduced by TCRdb to in-frame sequences with V and J called. These copies leave out some clones; in studies compared against another copy, an unresolved V gene accounts for under half, and the cause of the remainder is not known. The V and J calls and the clone size are those of that table, but D and trimming were determined from the DNA. Within this sample are under 150,000 clones, with more than 70% of them counted one time only. Of the sample, around 16% falls within the top ten clones.

Turning to this clone: Its antigen is not yet known. Base qualities are not at hand, and no much larger clone is one base apart.

The junction carries 18 bases between V and J, which are trimmed by 6 bases and 4 bases respectively. Including cysteine and phenylalanine, the CDR3 has 15 amino acids. Of all the DNA, just the CDR3 is kept, 45 bases in frame from base 1. CDR1 and CDR2 are read off the germline V gene as SNHLY and FYNNEI. The receptor was derived from an adult in good health. The sample here was peripheral blood, taken on day 0 of AZD1222 vaccination. The chain is assembled from TRBV2 and TRBJ1-1, with TRBD1 as a weak D call on 6 bases. CDR3 loop: CASSLRDTALTEAFF. The DNA reads TGTGCCAGCAGCCTCCGGGACACCGCCCTCACTGAAGCTTTCTTT.